This T cell receptor beta chain was obtained from a study of T cell changes during pregnancy in multiple sclerosis. From germline, CDR1 is LNHDA and CDR2 SQIVND (reference sequence). V was pared by 8 bases and J by 4 bases, with 18 bases between. The CDR3 runs to 15 residues. This clone was picked up one time. Sequencing used immunoSEQ multiplex PCR; TCRdb keeps in-frame clones, though not all of them. The sample records 35,000 to 55,000 clones, 85% to 95% being singletons. The sample consisted of peripheral blood. This sequence originates from a female donor with multiple sclerosis, enrolled in a pregnancy study. The rearrangement links TRBV19 to TRBJ1-3, with D possibly being TRBD1 (6 bases). The chain's CDR3 is CASAALRGRGNTIYF. The DNA of the CDR3 is TGTGCCAGTGCCGCTCTCAGGGGTCGGGGAAACACCATATATTTT. Using reference TRBV19 and TRBJ1-3 for the parts outside the CDR3, the full variable domain is DGGITQSPKYLFRKEGQNVTLSCEQNLNHDAMYWYRQDPGQGLRLIYYSQIVNDFQKGDIAEGYSVSREKKESFPLTVTSAQKNPTAFYLCASAALRGRGNTIYFGEGSWLTVV.